A selection of T cell receptor beta chains follows, all from one sample in a study of siplizumab effects on memory and regulatory T cells. Generated by immunoSEQ multiplex PCR, the TCRdb table keeps only in-frame clones and is missing some. The table records tens of thousands of clones, about 89% of them present only once. The sequenced sample consisted of CD8+ T cells sorted from blood. All receptors come from a human donor in good health. Each CDR3 is given with its conserved first and last residue. D genes are given only for firm matches. Size values are once, few and many counts, or a class for expanded clones, and some rows have none.

TRBV7-9,.,.,TRBJ2-3,TGTGCCAGCAGCTACACGACAGGAGGAGATGATTCGGATACGCAGTATTTT,CASSYTTGGDDSDTQYF
TRBV5-1,TRBD2,.,TRBJ2-5,TGCGCCAGCAGCTTTGGGAGGGAGCGGAAGACCCAGTACTTC,CASSFGRERKTQYF
TRBV6-5,TRBD2,.,TRBJ2-7,TGTGCCAGCAGTTACGGGACTAGCGGGACCTACGAGCAGTACTTC,CASSYGTSGTYEQYF
TRBV7-9,TRBD1,few,TRBJ2-7,TGTGCCAGCAACGTACAGGGGGGTGAGCAGTACTTC,CASNVQGGEQYF
TRBV6-1,.,.,TRBJ2-1,TGTGCCAGCAGTGAAGGGGGGAATGAGCAGTTCTTC,CASSEGGNEQFF
TRBV5-8,.,once,TRBJ1-6,TGTGCCAGCAGCAAGGATCCGATCCGGGACGGCAATTCACCCCTCCACTTT,CASSKDPIRDGNSPLHF
TRBV7-1,.,.,TRBJ1-1,TGTGCCAGCAGCCCACTTTGGGGGTGGGGGAACACTGAAGCTTTCTTT,CASSPLWGWGNTEAFF
TRBV29-1,.,.,TRBJ2-2,TGCAGCGTTGCCAGGGAGAACACCGGGGAGCTGTTTTTT,CSVARENTGELFF
TRBV7-9,.,.,TRBJ2-4,TGTGCCAGCAGCTTAGCGCGAATTTACGAGGGCATTCAGTACTTC,CASSLARIYEGIQYF
TRBV6-1,.,.,TRBJ1-1,TGTGCCAGCAGTGCCACCTTCGACTACTGGGAAGCTTTCTTT,CASSATFDYWEAFF
TRBV29-1,.,once,TRBJ2-7,TGCAGCGTTGATGATGGGAGCTCCTACGAGCAGTACTTC,CSVDDGSSYEQYF
TRBV6-1,.,once,TRBJ2-6,TGTGCCAGCAGTGAACCCCCATCTGGGGCCAACGTCCTGACTTTC,CASSEPPSGANVLTF
TRBV19,TRBD1,.,TRBJ1-2,TGTGCCATTAAGATTATCCGGGACAGGGCTCGCTATGGCTACACCTTC,CAIKIIRDRARYGYTF
TRBV7-9,.,.,TRBJ2-7,TGTGCCAGCTCCTTTCTTTCCGAGCAGTACTTC,CASSFLSEQYF
TRBV4-1,.,.,TRBJ2-7,TGCGCCAGCAGCCAAGTAGGTTTAGCGGAAGACTACGAGCAGTACTTC,CASSQVGLAEDYEQYF
TRBV5-1,TRBD2,few,TRBJ2-7,TGCGCCAGCAGCTTGGAAGCGGGACTAGCGGGAGGCCCTTATGCCGAGCAGTACTTC,CASSLEAGLAGGPYAEQYF
TRBV4-1,.,.,TRBJ2-1,TGCGCCAGCAGCCAAGGTCGACAGTTCTTC,CASSQGRQFF
TRBV7-6,.,.,TRBJ2-7,TGTGCCAGCAGCTTTGAATCGCACGGCGAGCAGTACTTC,CASSFESHGEQYF
TRBV14,TRBD2,.,TRBJ2-3,TGTGCCAGCAGCCCCGGCCGGGGGGGCCGGACAGATACGCAGTATTTT,CASSPGRGGRTDTQYF
TRBV6-1,TRBD1,.,TRBJ2-5,TGTGCCAGCAGTGAGGGGCAGGGACAGGGTTTGGAGACCCAGTACTTC,CASSEGQGQGLETQYF
TRBV19,TRBD2,.,TRBJ2-1,TGTGCCAGTAGTATAGATAGCGGGGGGCCATGGAATGAGCAGTTCTTC,CASSIDSGGPWNEQFF
TRBV7-9,TRBD2,.,TRBJ2-2,TGTGCCAGCAGCTCGGCTACTAGCGGGAGCATTTCCGGGGAGCTGTTTTTT,CASSSATSGSISGELFF
TRBV5-1,TRBD2,once,TRBJ2-7,TGCGCCAGCAGCTTGGTTCCGGGAGGCTCCTACGAGCAGTACTTC,CASSLVPGGSYEQYF
TRBV19,.,once,TRBJ2-7,TGTGCCAGTAATCAACCAGGGGTAGGCTACGAGCAGTACTTC,CASNQPGVGYEQYF
TRBV7-9,TRBD1,.,TRBJ2-4,TGTGCCAGCAGCTTACCCCTGACCGGGACAGGGATGGGGTGGGACATTCAGTACTTC,CASSLPLTGTGMGWDIQYF
TRBV29-1,.,.,TRBJ2-2,TGCAGCGTTGACAGCTACTACACCGGGGAGCTGTTTTTT,CSVDSYYTGELFF
TRBV11-2,TRBD1,.,TRBJ1-5,TGTGCCAGCAGCCCGGGACAGGGTGGGAATCAGCCCCAGCATTTT,CASSPGQGGNQPQHF
TRBV19,TRBD1,once,TRBJ1-1,TGTGCCAGTAGTACCTGGGCAGGGGGCGCGGGCACTGAAGCTTTCTTT,CASSTWAGGAGTEAFF
TRBV6-4,TRBD1,.,TRBJ1-2,TGTGCCAGCAGTGAGGGGACAGGGGATCTTGCGTTCTATGGCTACACCTTC,CASSEGTGDLAFYGYTF
TRBV5-6,.,once,TRBJ1-6,TGTGCCAGCAGCTTCGGTCAGGGAGGGTCACCCCTCCACTTT,CASSFGQGGSPLHF
TRBV29-1,.,.,TRBJ2-2,TGCAGCGCCCCTCGGGGGGCCGGCACCGGGGAGCTGTTTTTT,CSAPRGAGTGELFF
TRBV19,TRBD1,.,TRBJ1-1,TGTGCCAGTAGTTCGGGACAGTCCACTGAAGCTTTCTTT,CASSSGQSTEAFF
TRBV5-6,.,.,TRBJ2-6,TGTGCCAGCAGCTTGGGATTAGTTGGTGGGGCCAACGTCCTGACTTTC,CASSLGLVGGANVLTF
TRBV7-9,TRBD1,.,TRBJ2-7,TGTGCCAGCAGCCCGGACAGGGGCCACGAGCAGTACTTC,CASSPDRGHEQYF
TRBV28,.,.,TRBJ2-7,TGTGCCAGCAGCCCCTTAGACACCTCCTACGAGCAGTACTTC,CASSPLDTSYEQYF
TRBV19,TRBD2,.,TRBJ2-1,TGTGCCAGTACCCTTTGGGGGGGGGCCTACAATGAGCAGTTCTTC,CASTLWGGAYNEQFF
TRBV10-2,.,.,TRBJ2-2,TGCGCCAGCGCCTTTAGCTACAATACCGGGGAGCTGTTTTTT,CASAFSYNTGELFF
TRBV7-9,.,.,TRBJ1-4,TGTGCCAGCAGCTCCGGTGAAAAACTGTTTTTT,CASSSGEKLFF
TRBV5-1,TRBD1,.,TRBJ1-2,TGCGCCAGCAGCTTGGGACAGGGGATAGGTGATGGCTACACCTTC,CASSLGQGIGDGYTF
TRBV5-6,.,once,TRBJ2-3,TGTGCCAGCAGCTTGTTTGCGGGATACCCCCTCCTACAGGATACGCAGTATTTT,CASSLFAGYPLLQDTQYF
TRBV5-1,TRBD2,.,TRBJ2-1,TGCGCCAGCAGCTTGGACCGGGGACTAGCTCCTTCCAATGAGCAGTTCTTC,CASSLDRGLAPSNEQFF
TRBV4-2,.,few,TRBJ1-1,TGTGCCAGCAGCCGGAGGGCTAACACTGAAGCTTTCTTT,CASSRRANTEAFF
TRBV5-6,.,once,TRBJ2-3,TGTGCCAGCAGCTTAAGGTTAGCGACAGACACAGATACGCAGTATTTT,CASSLRLATDTDTQYF
TRBV6-5,.,.,TRBJ2-7,TGTGCCAGCAGTCCTCGGGGCGGCCCCTACGAGCAGTACTTC,CASSPRGGPYEQYF
TRBV5-1,TRBD2,.,TRBJ2-7,TGCGCCAGCAGCTTGGGAGTTAGCGGGACCGAACTTCCCTACGAGCAGTACTTC,CASSLGVSGTELPYEQYF
TRBV7-9,.,.,TRBJ1-4,TGTGCCAGCAGCGCAGGGTGGAGAGATGAAAAACTGTTTTTT,CASSAGWRDEKLFF
TRBV19,.,.,TRBJ1-1,TGTGCCAGTAGTCTGGGGCCTACTGGGTCCGCTTTCTTT,CASSLGPTGSAFF
TRBV4-2,.,.,TRBJ2-2,TGTGCCAGCAGCCCCCCCATGGCGAACACCGGGGAGCTGTTTTTT,CASSPPMANTGELFF
TRBV10-3,.,.,TRBJ2-7,TGTGCCACCGGAGAGCGCTACGAGCAGTACTTC,CATGERYEQYF
TRBV6-1,TRBD1,.,TRBJ2-2,TGTGCCAGCACTTTGACAGGGGGTTCGACCGGGGAGCTGTTTTTT,CASTLTGGSTGELFF
TRBV28,TRBD2,.,TRBJ2-7,TGTGCCAGCAGTCCGACTAGCGGAGCCTACGAGCAGTACTTC,CASSPTSGAYEQYF
TRBV6-5,TRBD1,.,TRBJ2-5,TGTGCCGCGACAGGGGGCGTAGAGACCCAGTACTTC,CAATGGVETQYF
TRBV27,.,.,TRBJ2-2,TGTGCCAGCAGTTTATTGAGTAAAAACACCGGGGAGCTGTTTTTT,CASSLLSKNTGELFF
TRBV16,.,.,TRBJ1-1,TGTGCCAGCAGCCAAGGGGTAACTGAAGCTTTCTTT,CASSQGVTEAFF
TRBV7-3,.,.,TRBJ2-7,TGTGCCAGCAGCCAGGAGGGGGGGGGATCCTACGAGCAGTACTTC,CASSQEGGGSYEQYF
TRBV21-1,.,.,TRBJ2-2,TGTGCCAGCAGCAAAGTTCTAAGCGGGAGGGCGGACACCGGGGAGCTGTTTTTT,CASSKVLSGRADTGELFF
TRBV10-2,.,.,TRBJ2-3,TGCGCCAGCGGGGGGATAGTGGCAGATACGCAGTATTTT,CASGGIVADTQYF
TRBV27,TRBD1,.,TRBJ2-1,TGTGCCAGCAGCTCGACAGGGCCCTCCTACAATGAGCAGTTCTTC,CASSSTGPSYNEQFF
TRBV4-1,.,.,TRBJ2-2,TGCGCCAGCAGCTACCTGGCGGGAATCACCGGGGAGCTGTTTTTT,CASSYLAGITGELFF
TRBV4-2,.,.,TRBJ1-3,TGTGCCAGCAGCCACAGCGACTCCGGGTCTTCCTGGGAAAACACCATATATTTT,CASSHSDSGSSWENTIYF